This TCR beta chain was sequenced during a study of CD8 T cells in Susac syndrome. RNA was extracted with the RNeasy kit, and a quantity of roughly 0.5 to 1 ug was reverse transcribed using random hexamers. TCR beta CDR3 was amplified by immunoSEQ covering 54 Vbeta and 13 Jbeta. A single record per CDR3 protein comes from TCRdb applying MiXCR to the immunoSEQ multiplex PCR reads. The sample includes about 210,000 distinct CDR3 sequences, about 95% seen only once; the top ten take 0.08% to 0.095%. From blood CD8+ and CD4+ T cells, TCR beta sequences were generated. The multiple sclerosis control group comprised treatment-naive patients with stable or active relapsing-remitting disease. Negative isolation was used for CD8+ and CD4+ T cells, and FACS enrichment was applied to TEMRA cells. This CDR3 is 14 amino acids long. V was pared by 5 bases and J by 3 bases, with 10 bases between. The germline CDR1 and CDR2 sequences are SNHLY and FYNNEI.

This sequence originates from a human donor with multiple sclerosis. This chain links TRBV2 with TRBJ2-2; D ambiguous. The specimen was CD4+ T cells from PBMCs. This CDR3 reads CASSWTLYTGELFF. The CDR3 nucleotides are TGTGCCAGCAGTTGGACCCTTTACACCGGGGAGCTGTTTTTT.